Presented here are 30 T cell receptor beta chains from one specimen sequenced in a study of post-analysis software for immune sequencing data. General study results and limits: With TRBV5-6, TRBV5-1 and TRBV20-1 included, several TRBV segments were more frequent in patients than in controls.

Unique molecular identifiers were carried by the TCR beta cDNA libraries. In TCRdb, the PCR reads were re-called with MiXCR into one record per CDR3 protein. The repertoire holds hundreds of thousands of distinct CDR3 sequences, with roughly 29% as singletons. These receptors are not linked to any known antigen. The sample taken for sequencing was blood. The receptors were sampled from a girl between 5 and 17 years old with multiple sclerosis.

This rearrangement joins TRBV6-2 or TRBV6-3 to TRBJ2-1, with 14 bases aligning to TRBD2. This CDR3 region has 18 residues. Per the germline V gene, CDR1 is MNHEY and CDR2 is SVGEGT. With V trimmed by 6 bases and J by 9 bases, 16 bases remained unmatched. The CDR3 DNA reads TGTGCCAGCAGCCCCCTCCCCCCGGGACTAGCGGGAGTGGGTGAGCAGTTCTTC. The encoded protein is CASSPLPPGLAGVGEQFF.

This clonotype was detected once. V is TRBV6-1 and J is TRBJ2-7, with 7 bases aligning to TRBD1. The J call may be faulty, since TRBJ2-5 better matches the DNA end. The CDR3 sequence is 15 residues long. The germline CDR1 and CDR2 sequences are MNHNS and SASEGT. The CDR3 nucleotides read TGTGCCAGCACATCAGGGGGACCCGGGTTGGGGACCCAGTACTTC. Residues: CASTSGGPGLGTQYF.

This CDR3 is CASRADRRLSYEQYF. CDR3 nucleotide sequence: TGTGCCAGCAGGGCCGACAGGAGACTCTCCTACGAGCAGTACTTC. The chain is built from TRBV2 and TRBJ2-7; D is possibly TRBD1 (6 bases). V was clipped by 6 bases and J by 0 bases, with 15 bases between them. This CDR3 has 15 residues. Per the germline V gene, CDR1 is SNHLY and CDR2 is FYNNEI.

The table lists this clonotype with a few counts. The V call is TRBV24-1, the J call TRBJ2-1; possibly TRBD2 for D (6 bases). This CDR3 is built from 14 residues. Trimming took 7 bases from V and 5 from J, leaving 14 bases between them. Germline V gene data show CDR1 as KGHDR and CDR2 as SFDVKD. The CDR3 DNA reads as TGTGCCACCAGGGGCCCCGGGAGTAACAATGAGCAGTTCTTC. It yields the protein CATRGPGSNNEQFF.

This clonotype was found a few times. The rearrangement joins TRBV20-1 to TRBJ2-1; D perhaps matches TRBD1 (6 bases). Per the germline V gene, CDR1 is DFQATT and CDR2 is SNEGSKA (reference sequence). The length of the CDR3 is 14 residues. V lost 5 bases, J lost 10 bases, and 21 bases lay in between. In DNA form, the CDR3 reads TGCAGTGCTCCAAAGGACAGTGCGCAGGGGGAGCAGTTCTTC. Translated, it gives CSAPKDSAQGEQFF.

The gene calls are TRBV29-1 and TRBJ1-2; 7 bases are a match to TRBD1. Trimming cost V 6 bases and J 1 base; bases outside gene matches: 5. The germline V gene has CDR1 SQVTM and CDR2 ANQGSEA. This CDR3 has 13 amino acids. This CDR3 reads CSVGTEFNYGYTF. The CDR3 DNA reads as TGCAGCGTAGGGACAGAGTTTAACTATGGCTACACCTTC.

The rearrangement uses TRBV20-1 and TRBJ1-1; D possibly corresponds to TRBD1 (6 bases). V was cut by 1 base and J by 3 bases, with 12 bases left in between. Germline V gives CDR1 DFQATT, CDR2 SNEGSKA (reference sequence). The CDR3 is made up of 14 amino acids. The CDR3 DNA is TGCAGTGCTAGAGGAACAGGGTGGGACACTGAAGCTTTCTTT. Translating it yields CSARGTGWDTEAFF.

The chain joins TRBV6-2 or TRBV6-3 to TRBJ1-5, with D perhaps matching TRBD1 (5 bases). V lost 11 bases to trimming and J lost 2 bases, with 19 bases between them. Germline V lookup: CDR1 MNHEY, CDR2 SVGEGT. The CDR3 consists of 15 residues. The CDR3 sequence is CAAQEGLWGNQPQHF. The DNA for the CDR3 is TGTGCCGCACAGGAAGGACTTTGGGGCAATCAGCCCCAGCATTTT.

The chain is built from TRBV24-1 and TRBJ2-3; D is unclear. Germline loops: CDR1 KGHDR, CDR2 SFDVKD. Trimming left V 2 bases short and J 2 bases short, with 16 bases between. This CDR3 is built from 17 residues. The CDR3 nucleotides are TGTGCCACCAGTGATTCGAGACGGTCGTCTTACACAGATACGCAGTATTTT. This gives the protein CATSDSRRSSYTDTQYF.

This clonotype was detected a few times. The chain links TRBV9 to TRBJ2-1; weak D call: TRBD2 (6 bases). The length of the CDR3 is 15 residues. V lost 4 bases to trimming and J lost 9 bases, with 20 bases between them. Germline CDR1 and CDR2: SGDLS and YYNGEE. The CDR3 loop is CASSLLSDIGGEQFF. The CDR3 nucleotides are TGTGCCAGCAGCCTCCTAAGCGACATCGGGGGTGAGCAGTTCTTC.

The table lists this clonotype with a few counts. This sequence joins TRBV29-1 and TRBJ2-3; D may be TRBD2 (5 bases). The CDR3 consists of 14 residues. In germline, CDR1 is SQVTM, CDR2 ANQGSEA. Trimming pared 5 bases from V and 6 bases from J, leaving 18 bases between. The CDR3 protein is CSVSGSPRTDTQYF. In DNA, the CDR3 is TGCAGCGTTAGCGGCAGCCCGCGTACGGATACGCAGTATTTT.

This clonotype has only a few counts. The chain joins TRBV5-1 to TRBJ2-2; D remains ambiguous. Germline CDR1 SGHRS, CDR2 YFSETQ. Trimming took 5 bases from V and 1 from J, leaving 12 bases between them. The CDR3 runs to 15 residues. The CDR3 DNA reads TGCGCCAGCAGAACTGGCCCCAGGAACACCGGGGAGCTGTTTTTT. Amino acid sequence: CASRTGPRNTGELFF.

V usage is TRBV7-9 and J usage is TRBJ2-1; D possibly corresponds to TRBD2 (5 bases). Trimming removed 5 bases at V and 2 bases at J, with 10 bases between. Germline CDR1 SEHNR, CDR2 FQNEAQ (reference sequence). The CDR3 covers 14 residues. Written as DNA, the CDR3 is TGTGCCAGCAGCCCAAGAGGGACCTACAATGAGCAGTTCTTC. Protein sequence: CASSPRGTYNEQFF.

This clonotype appeared a few times. In DNA, the CDR3 is TGTGCCAGCAGCTTTCAACGGACCACCCCGAGCTCCTACGAGCAGTACTTC. This codes for CASSFQRTTPSSYEQYF. This chain joins TRBV7-8 and TRBJ2-7; D not certain. Trimming left V 3 bases short and J 0 bases short, with 18 bases between. CDR1 and CDR2 (germline): SGHVS, FQNEAQ. CDR3 length equals 17 residues. Full variable domain (remainder filled in from reference TRBV7-8 and TRBJ2-7): GAGVSQSPRYKVAKRGQDVALRCDPISGHVSLFWYQQALGQGPEFLTYFQNEAQLDKSGLPSDRFFAERPEGSVSTLKIQRTQQEDSAVYLCASSFQRTTPSSYEQYFGPGTRLTVT.

This CDR3 is CASSLVLDGGYEQFF. The CDR3 DNA reads TGTGCCAGCAGCTTAGTGTTGGATGGGGGATACGAGCAGTTCTTC. This sequence joins TRBV11-2 and TRBJ2-1; the D call may be TRBD1 or TRBD2 (5 bases each). CDR1 is SGHAT and CDR2 is FQNNGV in the germline V gene. V was cut by 1 base and J by 10 bases, with 17 bases left in between. This CDR3 has 15 residues.

Worth noting for this clonotype: At one of its ends the junction is not consistent with the germline gene, which may arise from a read error. The gene calls are TRBV6-6 and TRBJ1-6; D is possibly TRBD1 (5 bases). Per the germline V gene, CDR1 is MNHNY and CDR2 is SVGAGI (reference sequence). The CDR3 is 16 residues long. CDR3 protein: CACSTWAGSYNSPLHF. CDR3 nucleotide sequence: TGTGCCTGCAGTACCTGGGCAGGGTCCTATAATTCACCCCTCCACTTT.

This clonotype has just a few counts. The chain recombines TRBV10-3 with TRBJ1-5; perhaps TRBD1 as D (6 bases). The length of the CDR3 is 17 residues. V was clipped by 6 bases and J by 6 bases, with 24 bases between them. Germline loops: CDR1 ENHRY, CDR2 SYGVKD. The CDR3 sequence: CAISAQGGALQGQPQHF. The CDR3 nucleotides are TGTGCCATCAGCGCGCAAGGGGGGGCGTTACAGGGTCAGCCCCAGCATTTT.

V and J are TRBV11-2 and TRBJ2-5, with D possibly TRBD1 on 7 matching bases. V lost 1 base and J lost 2, with 11 bases in between. Germline assignment: CDR1 SGHAT and CDR2 FQNNGV. This CDR3 is built from 15 residues. The CDR3 protein is CASSLGRDSQETQYF. The CDR3 DNA is TGTGCCAGCAGCTTAGGGCGGGACAGTCAAGAGACCCAGTACTTC. Looking up the rest from reference TRBV11-2 and TRBJ2-5 gives the full variable domain: EAGVAQSPRYKIIEKRQSVAFWCNPISGHATLYWYQQILGQGPKLLIQFQNNGVVDDSQLPKDRFSAERLKGVDSTLKIQPAKLEDSAVYLCASSLGRDSQETQYFGPGTRLLVL.

A single count supports this clonotype. V and J are TRBV21-1 and TRBJ2-1; the table's D call, TRBD2, was not checked against the DNA. Judging by the DNA end, TRBJ2-7 fits better; the J call may be wrong. TRBV21-1 is recorded as a pseudogene. This CDR3 spans 17 amino acids. Here the CDR3 DNA reads TGTGCCAGCAGCTCTAGACTAGCGGGAAGCTCCTACAATGAGCAGTACTTC. It translates to CASSSRLAGSSYNEQYF.

A few counts support this clonotype. J is TRBJ1-2 and V is TRBV29-1; a possible D gene is TRBD1 (6 bases). The CDR3 covers 11 residues. Germline values: CDR1 SQVTM, CDR2 ANQGSEA. The V gene lost 4 bases and the J gene lost 8 bases, with 11 bases spanning the gap. The DNA of the CDR3 is TGCAGCGTTGGAAGGGGGGAAGGCTACACCTTC. The encoded protein is CSVGRGEGYTF.

On this clonotype itself: Germline is not matched at one junction end, which may reflect a read error. This rearrangement joins TRBV20-1 to TRBJ2-7; a weak D match, TRBD2 (6 bases). The CDR3 runs 12 residues. Germline V gene data show CDR1 as DFQATT and CDR2 as SNEGSKA (reference sequence). The CDR3 DNA reads as TGCAGGGCTAGGGGACGGGGGTGGGAGCAGTACTTC. As protein: CRARGRGWEQYF.

This clonotype was recorded only once. This chain links TRBV6-6 with TRBJ1-5; 7 nucleotides line up with TRBD1. CDR3 length equals 17 residues. Germline assignment: CDR1 MNHNY and CDR2 SVGAGI (reference sequence). After removal of 2 bases from V and 2 bases from J, the junction contained 9 bases not matched to a gene. CDR3 in DNA: TGTGCCAGCAGTTACAACGACAGGGCCCGAGGCAATCAGCCCCAGCATTTT. Its protein is CASSYNDRARGNQPQHF.

As for this clonotype: One end of the junction varies from germline; a read error may be responsible. V is TRBV20-1 and J is TRBJ2-7; D gene ambiguous. The J call is doubtful: the DNA matches TRBJ2-5 better. From germline, CDR1 is DFQATT and CDR2 SNEGSKA (reference sequence). The CDR3 has 16 residues. The CDR3 DNA sequence: TGCAGTGCTCCCCGACCCCTAACAAATTCCCAAGGGACCCAGTACTTC. It is translated as CSAPRPLTNSQGTQYF.

The chain couples TRBV6-6 to TRBJ2-7; 9 bases agree with TRBD1. The CDR3 is 14 amino acids. Germline V lookup: CDR1 MNHNY, CDR2 SVGAGI (reference sequence). V lost 6 bases to trimming and J lost 2 bases; unmatched junction nucleotides: 5. The CDR3 reads CASSGTGGPYEQYF. DNA for the CDR3: TGTGCCAGCAGCGGAACAGGGGGCCCCTACGAGCAGTACTTC.

The J gene is TRBJ2-3, the V gene TRBV29-1; D is undetermined. Germline V gene data show CDR1 as SQVTM and CDR2 as ANQGSEA. The V end was cut by 3 bases, the J end by 0 bases, with 10 bases between. CDR3 length equals 14 residues. The CDR3 nucleotides are TGCAGCGTTGACTTTAGCCCCAGCACAGATACGCAGTATTTT. As protein: CSVDFSPSTDTQYF.

This chain connects TRBV20-1 to TRBJ2-3, with 11 bases lining up with TRBD2. V shed 0 bases and J 6 bases; nucleotides not matched to a gene: 11. Germline V lookup: CDR1 DFQATT, CDR2 SNEGSKA (reference sequence). The CDR3 consists of 17 residues. The CDR3 protein is CSARDDLTSGISDTQYF. CDR3 DNA: TGCAGTGCTAGAGATGACTTGACTAGCGGGATTTCGGATACGCAGTATTTT.

This clonotype was seen only a few times. V and J are TRBV29-1 and TRBJ1-1; no reliable D call. The CDR3 extends over 11 amino acids. Trimming took 6 bases from V and 4 from J, leaving 9 bases between them. Germline CDR1 SQVTM, CDR2 ANQGSEA. CDR3 region: CSVEVGTEAFF. CDR3 coding DNA: TGCAGCGTCGAGGTGGGCACTGAAGCTTTCTTT.

A few counts support this clonotype. The chain joins TRBV7-2 to TRBJ2-7; 11 bases are shared with TRBD2. This CDR3 spans 16 amino acids. The germline V gene has CDR1 SGHTA and CDR2 FQGNSA. V shed 4 bases and J 4 bases; nucleotides not matched to a gene: 9. CDR3 region: CASSSMAASGRYEQYF. The CDR3 coding sequence is TGTGCCAGCAGCTCAATGGCGGCTAGCGGGAGGTACGAGCAGTACTTC.

The CDR3 loop reads CASSYPLAPGKNEQFF. CDR3 bases: TGTGCCAGCAGTTACCCACTAGCTCCTGGGAAAAATGAGCAGTTCTTC. J is TRBJ2-1 and V is TRBV6-5; D might be TRBD2 (6 bases). The ends were cut back, 2 bases at V and 7 bases at J, with 18 bases in the middle. Germline CDR1 MNHEY, CDR2 SVGAGI. This CDR3 region has 16 residues.

This clonotype turned up a few times. The chain combines TRBV10-2 with TRBJ2-1; 11 bases are a match to TRBD1. Germline-derived CDR1 and CDR2 are WSHSY and SAAADI. The CDR3 runs to 14 residues. J was trimmed by 8 bases and V by 10 bases; bases with no gene match: 10. The CDR3 protein is CATKGQGEADEQFF. The CDR3 DNA follows: TGCGCCACCAAGGGACAGGGGGAGGCCGATGAGCAGTTCTTC.